One sample yielded the 15 T cell receptor beta chains listed below, sequenced in a study of blood T cell repertoires in COVID-19. Some clones are missing from TCRdb's copy, which holds only in-frame ones; the method was immunoSEQ multiplex PCR. The sample has more than 20,000 clones, over 60% seen once; the top ten hold around 13%. The sequenced sample consisted of peripheral blood. All receptors come from a man in his 60s with active COVID-19.

The gene calls are TRBV9 and TRBJ1-6; maybe TRBD1 (5 bases). Trimming removed 3 bases at V and 7 bases at J, with 11 bases between. The germline V gene encodes CDR1 SGDLS and CDR2 YYNGEE. The CDR3 runs to 14 residues. CDR3 residues: CASSARVGNSPLHF. CDR3 coding DNA: TGTGCCAGCAGCGCCAGGGTTGGCAATTCACCCCTCCACTTT.

The chain combines TRBV12-3 or TRBV12-4 with TRBJ1-1; 8 bases map to TRBD1. V was pared by 7 bases and J by 4 bases, with 5 bases of the junction left unmatched. The CDR3 runs 13 residues. The CDR3 region has the DNA TGTGCCAGCACTGGACAGGGCGCCACTGAAGCTTTCTTT. Residues: CASTGQGATEAFF.

The V and J genes are TRBV5-4 and TRBJ1-2; perhaps TRBD1 as D (5 bases). Trimming stripped 0 bases from V and 0 bases from J, with 6 bases between. This CDR3 contains 14 residues. Germline CDR1 and CDR2: SGHNT and YYREEE (reference sequence). CDR3: CASSLAGTNYGYTF. The CDR3, as DNA: TGTGCCAGCAGCTTGGCAGGGACTAACTATGGCTACACCTTC.

The J gene is TRBJ2-3, the V gene TRBV7-2, with 8 bases identical to TRBD2. Germline V gene lookup returns CDR1 SGHTA and CDR2 FQGNSA. V was pared by 5 bases and J by 2 bases, with 6 bases of the junction left unmatched. The CDR3 sequence is 15 residues long. The CDR3 bases are TGTGCCAGCAGCCTAAGCGGGAGAGACACAGATACGCAGTATTTT. This gives the protein CASSLSGRDTDTQYF. The whole variable domain, remainder taken from reference TRBV7-2 and TRBJ2-3, is GAGVSQSPSNKVTEKGKDVELRCDPISGHTALYWYRQSLGQGLEFLIYFQGNSAPDKSGLPSDRFSAERTGGSVSTLTIQRTQQEDSAVYLCASSLSGRDTDTQYFGPGTRLTVL.

The CDR3 spells CASFPLGQENTEAFF. As DNA, the CDR3 is TGTGCCAGCTTTCCTCTTGGACAGGAAAACACTGAAGCTTTCTTT. The chain has TRBV27 and TRBJ1-1, with 7 nucleotides matching TRBD1. Germline-derived CDR1 and CDR2 are MNHEY and SMNVEV (reference sequence). CDR3 length: 15 residues. Trimming took 8 bases from V and 2 from J; bases not matched to a gene: 11.

V usage is TRBV5-1 and J usage is TRBJ2-2, with D possibly matching TRBD2 (6 bases). The CDR3 totals 14 residues. Trimming removed 2 bases at V and 7 bases at J, with 12 bases between. Germline CDR1 and CDR2: SGHRS and YFSETQ. This CDR3 reads CASSFGGGGGELFF. The DNA of the CDR3 is TGCGCCAGCAGCTTCGGGGGAGGTGGCGGGGAGCTGTTTTTT.

Turning to this clone: Other nucleotide sequences in the sample specify the same CDR3. The chain recombines TRBV10-3 with TRBJ2-3; D is ambiguous. The CDR3 sequence is 14 residues long. The germline CDR1 and CDR2 sequences are ENHRY and SYGVKD. V was clipped by 2 bases and J by 2 bases, with 8 bases between them. This CDR3 reads CAISEGRSTDTQYF. The CDR3, as DNA: TGTGCCATCAGTGAGGGCAGATCCACAGATACGCAGTATTTT.

CDR3 region: CASSKEQREIYNEQFF. CDR3 sequence (DNA): TGTGCCAGCAGCAAAGAGCAGCGGGAGATATACAATGAGCAGTTCTTC. V usage is TRBV21-1 and J usage is TRBJ2-1; the DNA was not used to check the table's D call, TRBD2. TRBV21-1 is a pseudogene segment. CDR3 length equals 16 residues.

The V gene is TRBV27, the J gene TRBJ1-1; the D is unclear. V lost 4 bases, J lost 0 bases, and 3 bases lay in between. CDR1 is MNHEY, CDR2 SMNVEV, per germline (reference sequence). This CDR3 comprises 12 residues. CDR3 residues: CASSSVNTEAFF. CDR3 in DNA: TGTGCCAGCAGTTCGGTGAACACTGAAGCTTTCTTT.

The V call is TRBV20-1, the J call TRBJ2-3; a weak D match, TRBD2 (6 bases). This CDR3 spans 15 amino acids. V gave up 3 bases and J gave up 0 bases, with 13 bases separating them. Germline V CDR1 and CDR2: DFQATT, SNEGSKA (reference sequence). CDR3 amino acids: CSASSRGTSTDTQYF. The CDR3 coding sequence is TGCAGTGCTAGTTCGCGGGGCACTAGCACAGATACGCAGTATTTT.

The genes are TRBV4-1 and TRBJ2-1, with 10 bases aligning to TRBD2. Germline assignment: CDR1 MGHRA and CDR2 YSYEKL. V shed 3 bases and J 0 bases; nucleotides not matched to a gene: 11. The CDR3 is 19 amino acids. For the CDR3, the DNA is TGCGCCAGCAGCCATTCTAAAGGGGCTAGCGGGAGCTCCTACAATGAGCAGTTCTTC. This translates into CASSHSKGASGSSYNEQFF.

The chain couples TRBV7-8 to TRBJ2-6; TRBD1 matches 7 bases. After removal of 5 bases from V and 1 base from J, the junction contained 20 bases not matched to a gene. Germline V gives CDR1 SGHVS, CDR2 FQNEAQ. The CDR3 spans 21 residues. The CDR3 sequence: CASSRNNFSRDSKSGANVLTF. The DNA for the CDR3 is TGTGCCAGCAGCCGAAACAATTTCTCCCGGGACAGTAAGTCTGGGGCCAACGTCCTGACTTTC.

The rearrangement links TRBV30 to TRBJ1-4, with D possibly matching TRBD1 (5 bases). The CDR3 extends over 12 amino acids. CDR1 and CDR2 (germline): GTSNPN, SVGIG (reference sequence). Trimming left V 4 bases short and J 7 bases short, with 10 bases between. The CDR3 nucleotides read TGTGCCTGGACATTCGGGGGTGAAAAACTGTTTTTT. Translating gives CAWTFGGEKLFF.

The chain carries TRBV29-1 and TRBJ2-5; 13 bases are shared with TRBD2. From germline, CDR1 is SQVTM and CDR2 ANQGSEA. The ends lost 7 bases at V and 5 bases at J; junction bases unmatched: 25. This CDR3 has 20 residues. The CDR3 is CSATHEWALGLAGMGETQYF. DNA of the CDR3: TGCAGCGCCACCCATGAGTGGGCCCTGGGACTAGCGGGAATGGGGGAGACCCAGTACTTC.

The V call is TRBV6-5, the J call TRBJ1-1; maybe TRBD1 (6 bases). This CDR3 contains 15 residues. V gave up 8 bases and J gave up 3 bases, with 19 bases separating them. The germline V gene encodes CDR1 MNHEY and CDR2 SVGAGI. In nucleotides, the CDR3 is TGTGCCAGCGGCTACGCGGGGGCGGCGGACACTGAAGCTTTCTTT. Translated, it gives CASGYAGAADTEAFF.